Below, 21 T cell receptor beta chains from the same sample are listed, as sequenced in a study of OX40 agonist ivuxolimab in advanced cancers. TCRdb keeps only in-frame clones here, not all; method: immunoSEQ multiplex PCR. Here the sample spans roughly 58,000 clones, over 85% being singletons. The source material was CD4+ or CD8+ T cells sorted from blood, sampled in a trial of the OX40 agonist ivuxolimab. All receptors derive from an adult with an advanced solid tumor such as melanoma, head and neck, liver or kidney cancer.

As DNA, the CDR3 is TGTGCCAGCAGTTCGACCAGGAGGACCCAGTACTTC. Amino acids: CASSSTRRTQYF. The chain combines TRBV28 with TRBJ2-5, with D uncertain. Germline V gene sequence: CDR1 MDHEN, CDR2 SYDVKM. The CDR3 covers 12 residues. The ends were cut back, 4 bases at V and 7 bases at J, with 10 bases in the middle.

The chain uses TRBV11-2 and TRBJ2-7, with 7 bases that match TRBD1. Trimming cost V 5 bases and J 2 bases; bases outside gene matches: 18. Germline V gives CDR1 SGHAT, CDR2 FQNNGV. The CDR3 runs to 18 residues. The CDR3 loop is CASSVLPGQSIFTYEQYF. The CDR3 bases are TGTGCCAGCAGCGTCCTACCGGGACAGTCCATCTTCACCTACGAGCAGTACTTC.

The chain links TRBV5-1 to TRBJ1-1; 10 nucleotides line up with TRBD1. This CDR3 contains 16 residues. Trimming removed 4 bases from V and 1 base from J; junction bases left unmatched: 7. Germline V lookup: CDR1 SGHRS, CDR2 YFSETQ. The CDR3 loop is CASSPGTGATNTEAFF. The CDR3 DNA reads TGCGCCAGCAGCCCGGGGACAGGGGCTACGAACACTGAAGCTTTCTTT.

This sequence joins TRBV28 and TRBJ1-3; TRBD1 agrees at 8 bases. CDR1 is MDHEN, CDR2 SYDVKM, per germline. The CDR3 is made up of 14 amino acids. The trim removed 6 bases at V and 8 bases at J, leaving 9 bases unmatched. The CDR3 region is CASSSQGAGDTIYF. In DNA, the CDR3 is TGTGCCAGCAGCTCCCAGGGGGCTGGGGACACCATATATTTT. The full variable domain, rest sourced from reference TRBV28 and TRBJ1-3, is DVKVTQSSRYLVKRTGEKVFLECVQDMDHENMFWYRQDPGLGLRLIYFSYDVKMKEKGDIPEGYSVSREKKERFSLILESASTNQTSMYLCASSSQGAGDTIYFGEGSWLTVV.

The gene calls are TRBV2 and TRBJ2-1; 9 nucleotides align to TRBD1. The CDR3 is 16 amino acids. The junction had 9 bases not matched to a gene; V was cut back by 1 base and J by 8 bases. Germline V lookup: CDR1 SNHLY, CDR2 FYNNEI. CDR3 coding DNA: TGTGCCAGCAGTGAAGGCGGACAGGGGATGTTCGATGAGCAGTTCTTC. Protein sequence: CASSEGGQGMFDEQFF.

This clone appeared a single time. The V call is TRBV4-3, the J call TRBJ1-2; TRBD1 is a possible D gene (6 bases). The length of the CDR3 is 16 residues. V was shortened by 4 bases and J by 9 bases, with 24 bases between the two germline ends. Looked up from germline, CDR1 is LGHNA and CDR2 is YSLEER. CDR3 residues: CASSPFPTGKFTSYTF. The DNA of the CDR3 is TGCGCCAGCAGCCCATTTCCTACAGGGAAGTTTACCAGCTACACCTTC.

V and J are TRBV6-5 and TRBJ2-1; perhaps TRBD1 as D (7 bases). Germline V gives CDR1 MNHEY, CDR2 SVGAGI. Deletions cut 6 bases from V and 4 bases from J, with 13 bases between. CDR3 size: 14 residues. Here the CDR3 DNA reads TGTGCCAGCAGGCGGGGACAGCAATACAATGAGCAGTTCTTC. Its translation: CASRRGQQYNEQFF.

The chain couples TRBV27 to TRBJ2-7, with D possibly TRBD2 on 6 matching bases. CDR3 length equals 16 residues. The V end was cut by 2 bases, the J end by 3 bases, with 17 bases between. Looked up from germline, CDR1 is MNHEY and CDR2 is SMNVEV (reference sequence). CDR3 sequence (DNA): TGTGCCAGCAGTTTAAGTCTGGGGAGGAAAATCTACGAGCAGTACTTC. It codes for CASSLSLGRKIYEQYF.

The chain has TRBV5-1 and TRBJ2-7; no clear D gene. This CDR3 has 13 residues. CDR1 and CDR2 from the germline V gene are SGHRS and YFSETQ. Trimming removed 7 bases at V and 3 bases at J, with 14 bases between. This chain's CDR3 is CASQDQRDYEQYF. CDR3 nucleotide sequence: TGCGCCAGCCAGGACCAAAGAGACTACGAGCAGTACTTC.

This chain uses TRBV27 with TRBJ2-1; TRBD2 might be the D (5 bases). Trimming shortened V by 2 bases and J by 0 bases, and 11 bases separated the two germline ends. CDR1 and CDR2 (germline): MNHEY, SMNVEV (reference sequence). There are 16 residues in the CDR3. CDR3: CASSLNPGSSYNEQFF. In nucleotides, the CDR3 is TGTGCCAGCAGTTTAAATCCGGGGAGCTCCTACAATGAGCAGTTCTTC.

The CDR3 bases are TGCGCCAGCAGCCCGTGGCGGGGTACGGATGAGCAGTTCTTC. Its translation: CASSPWRGTDEQFF. This chain uses TRBV4-1 with TRBJ2-1; a weak D match, TRBD2 (6 bases). Germline CDR1 reads MGHRA; CDR2 reads YSYEKL. The CDR3 has 14 amino acids. The V gene lost 4 bases and the J gene lost 8 bases, with 15 bases spanning the gap.

The rearrangement links TRBV11-2 to TRBJ1-5; no clear D. Trimming stripped 5 bases from V and 2 bases from J, with 10 bases between. Looked up from germline, CDR1 is SGHAT and CDR2 is FQNNGV. The CDR3 consists of 14 residues. The DNA of the CDR3 is TGTGCCAGCAGCAGGCGGGCCGGCAATCAGCCCCAGCATTTT. Protein sequence: CASSRRAGNQPQHF.

This chain uses TRBV27 with TRBJ2-7; 7 positions agree with TRBD1. Germline CDR1 MNHEY, CDR2 SMNVEV (reference sequence). Trimming at V came to 3 bases and at J to 2 bases, leaving 4 bases not matched to a gene. This CDR3 region has 14 residues. In nucleotides, the CDR3 is TGTGCCAGCAGTTTGCTTGGGACAGCCTACGAGCAGTACTTC. Translation: CASSLLGTAYEQYF.

V gene TRBV28 combines with J gene TRBJ2-7; possible D gene TRBD2, 5 bases. Germline V CDR1 and CDR2: MDHEN, SYDVKM. The CDR3 loop spans 14 amino acids. Trimming stripped 6 bases from V and 0 bases from J, with 12 bases between. The CDR3 region has the DNA TGTGCCAGCAGAGCGGTGCCCCCCTCCTACGAGCAGTACTTC. This codes for CASRAVPPSYEQYF.

This sequence joins TRBV6-5 and TRBJ2-1; 8 bases align to TRBD1. The CDR3 length is 14 residues. V was clipped by 6 bases and J by 7 bases; unmatched bases: 8. From germline, CDR1 is MNHEY and CDR2 SVGAGI. The CDR3 DNA reads TGTGCCAGCAGCCCCATAACAGGGGGGAATGAGCAGTTCTTC. Translation gives CASSPITGGNEQFF.

V usage is TRBV28 and J usage is TRBJ1-4, with a possible D match to TRBD1 (5 bases). V shed 2 bases and J shed 7 bases, with 14 bases lying between them. CDR1 MDHEN and CDR2 SYDVKM come from the germline V gene. The CDR3 spans 15 residues. CDR3 bases: TGTGCCAGCAGTTTAAAGGGGTTGTTCAGTGAAAAACTGTTTTTT. This gives the protein CASSLKGLFSEKLFF.

The V gene is TRBV6-6, the J gene TRBJ2-5; D is unresolved. Germline CDR1 reads MNHNY; CDR2 reads SVGAGI (reference sequence). Trimming pared 3 bases from V and 4 bases from J, leaving 3 bases between. The CDR3 consists of 11 residues. The CDR3: CASSYGETQYF. The CDR3 bases are TGTGCCAGCAGTTATGGAGAGACCCAGTACTTC.

V usage is TRBV9 and J usage is TRBJ1-1; no firm D call. CDR1 SGDLS and CDR2 YYNGEE come from the germline V gene. The V end was cut by 0 bases, the J end by 4 bases, with 7 bases between. The CDR3 is 13 amino acids. The CDR3 coding sequence is TGTGCCAGCAGCGTAGATCTTATCACTGAAGCTTTCTTT. It codes for CASSVDLITEAFF.

The chain recombines TRBV5-6 with TRBJ1-5, with 7 bases lining up with TRBD1. Trimming removed 1 base from V and 0 bases from J; junction bases left unmatched: 7. This CDR3 comprises 17 residues. Germline lookup yields CDR1 SGHDT and CDR2 YYEEEE. The CDR3 coding sequence is TGTGCCAGCAGCTTGCGCATGAAGGGGGCTAGCAATCAGCCCCAGCATTTT. Amino acids: CASSLRMKGASNQPQHF.

This chain uses TRBV10-1 with TRBJ1-1, with D possibly matching TRBD1 (5 bases). Deletions cut 2 bases from V and 4 bases from J, with 17 bases between. The CDR3 is made up of 16 amino acids. Germline loops: CDR1 WNHNN, CDR2 SYGVQD (reference sequence). CDR3: CASSEPRSMGGTEAFF. The CDR3 DNA reads TGCGCCAGCAGTGAGCCGAGGTCCATGGGGGGCACTGAAGCTTTCTTT.

The chain recombines TRBV7-6 with TRBJ2-1, with 12 bases identical to TRBD2. V lost 4 bases, J lost 5 bases, and 0 bases stayed unmatched. Germline V gene sequence: CDR1 SGHVS, CDR2 FNYEAQ. CDR3 size: 14 residues. The CDR3 reads CASSSSGRDNEQFF. The DNA of the CDR3 is TGTGCCAGCAGCTCTAGCGGGAGGGACAATGAGCAGTTCTTC.